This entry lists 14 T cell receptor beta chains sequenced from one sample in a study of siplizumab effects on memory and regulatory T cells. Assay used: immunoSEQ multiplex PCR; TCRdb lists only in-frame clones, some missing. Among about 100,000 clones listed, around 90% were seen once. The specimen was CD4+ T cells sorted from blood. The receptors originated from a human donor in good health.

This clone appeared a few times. As DNA, the CDR3 is TGTGCCAGCAGCGGGGGACAGCTAATCGATCAGCCCCAGCATTTT. This encodes CASSGGQLIDQPQHF. The chain uses TRBV5-6 and TRBJ1-5, with 7 bases that match TRBD1. J was trimmed by 5 bases and V by 4 bases; bases with no gene match: 9. Germline V gene sequence: CDR1 SGHDT, CDR2 YYEEEE. The CDR3 is 15 residues long.

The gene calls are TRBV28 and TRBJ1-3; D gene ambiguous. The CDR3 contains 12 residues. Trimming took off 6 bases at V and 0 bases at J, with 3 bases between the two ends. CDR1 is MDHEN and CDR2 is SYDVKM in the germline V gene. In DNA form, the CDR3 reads TGTGCCAGCAGGCACTCTGGAAACACCATATATTTT. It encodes CASRHSGNTIYF.

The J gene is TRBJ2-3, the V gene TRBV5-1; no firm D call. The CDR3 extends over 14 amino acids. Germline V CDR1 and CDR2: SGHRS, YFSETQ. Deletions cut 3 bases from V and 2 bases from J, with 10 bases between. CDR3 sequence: CASSSDRTTDTQYF. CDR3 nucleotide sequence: TGCGCCAGCAGCTCAGACCGGACCACAGATACGCAGTATTTT. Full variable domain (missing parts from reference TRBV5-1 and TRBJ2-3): KAGVTQTPRYLIKTRGQQVTLSCSPISGHRSVSWYQQTPGQGLQFLFEYFSETQRNKGNFPGRFSGRQFSNSRSEMNVSTLELGDSALYLCASSSDRTTDTQYFGPGTRLTVL.

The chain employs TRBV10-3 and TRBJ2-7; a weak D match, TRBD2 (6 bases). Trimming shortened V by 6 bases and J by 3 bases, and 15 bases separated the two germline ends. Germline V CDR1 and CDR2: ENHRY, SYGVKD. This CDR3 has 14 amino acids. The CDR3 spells CAIRAGTPIYEQYF. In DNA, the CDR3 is TGTGCCATCAGGGCCGGGACTCCGATCTACGAGCAGTACTTC.

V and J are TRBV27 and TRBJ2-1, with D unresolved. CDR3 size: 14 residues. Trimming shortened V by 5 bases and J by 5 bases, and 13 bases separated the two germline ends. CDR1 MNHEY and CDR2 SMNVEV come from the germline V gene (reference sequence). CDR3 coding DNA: TGTGCCAGCAGTAAGGCAGGAGTCCACAATGAGCAGTTCTTC. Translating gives CASSKAGVHNEQFF.

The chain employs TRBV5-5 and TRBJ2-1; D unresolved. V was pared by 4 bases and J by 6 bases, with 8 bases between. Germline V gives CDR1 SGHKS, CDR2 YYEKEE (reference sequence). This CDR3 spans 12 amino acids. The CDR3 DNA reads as TGTGCCAGCAGCCAGTGGGGCAATGAGCAGTTCTTC. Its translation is CASSQWGNEQFF. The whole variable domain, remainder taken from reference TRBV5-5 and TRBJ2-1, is DAGVTQSPTHLIKTRGQQVTLRCSPISGHKSVSWYQQVLGQGPQFIFQYYEKEERGRGNFPDRFSARQFPNYSSELNVNALLLGDSALYLCASSQWGNEQFFGPGTRLTVL.

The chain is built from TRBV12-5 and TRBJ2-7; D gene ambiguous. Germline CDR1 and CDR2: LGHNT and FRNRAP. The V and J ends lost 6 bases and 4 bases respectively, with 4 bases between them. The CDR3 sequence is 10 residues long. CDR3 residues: CASGGYEQYF. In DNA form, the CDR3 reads TGTGCTAGTGGGGGGTACGAGCAGTACTTC.

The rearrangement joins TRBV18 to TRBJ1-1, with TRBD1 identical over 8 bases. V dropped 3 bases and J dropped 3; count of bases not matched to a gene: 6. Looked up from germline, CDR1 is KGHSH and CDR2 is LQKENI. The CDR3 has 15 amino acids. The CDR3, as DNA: TGTGCCAGCTCACCGGGACAGGAAGGGCACACTGAAGCTTTCTTT. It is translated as CASSPGQEGHTEAFF.

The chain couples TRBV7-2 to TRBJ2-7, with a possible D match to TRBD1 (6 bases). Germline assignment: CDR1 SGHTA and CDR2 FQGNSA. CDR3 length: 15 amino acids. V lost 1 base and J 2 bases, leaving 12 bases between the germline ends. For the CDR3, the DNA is TGTGCCAGCAGCTTAGAGGTGGGGGCCACCTACGAGCAGTACTTC. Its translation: CASSLEVGATYEQYF.

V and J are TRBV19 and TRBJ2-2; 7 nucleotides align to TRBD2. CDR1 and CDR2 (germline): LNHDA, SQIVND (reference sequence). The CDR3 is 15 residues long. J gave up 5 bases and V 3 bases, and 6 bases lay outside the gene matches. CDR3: CASSISGRGTGELFF. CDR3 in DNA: TGTGCCAGTAGTATCTCTGGGCGGGGGACCGGGGAGCTGTTTTTT.

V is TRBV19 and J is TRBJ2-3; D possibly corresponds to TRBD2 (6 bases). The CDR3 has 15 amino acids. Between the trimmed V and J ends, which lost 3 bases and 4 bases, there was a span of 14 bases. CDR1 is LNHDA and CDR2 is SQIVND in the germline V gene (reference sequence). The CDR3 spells CASSIWGRHADTQYF. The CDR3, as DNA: TGTGCCAGTAGTATTTGGGGGAGGCACGCAGATACGCAGTATTTT.

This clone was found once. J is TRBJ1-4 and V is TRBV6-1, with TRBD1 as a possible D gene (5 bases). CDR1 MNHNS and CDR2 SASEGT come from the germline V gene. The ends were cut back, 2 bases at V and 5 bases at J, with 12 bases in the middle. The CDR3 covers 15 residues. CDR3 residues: CASSEMGTSNEKLFF. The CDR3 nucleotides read TGTGCCAGCAGTGAAATGGGGACTTCCAATGAAAAACTGTTTTTT.

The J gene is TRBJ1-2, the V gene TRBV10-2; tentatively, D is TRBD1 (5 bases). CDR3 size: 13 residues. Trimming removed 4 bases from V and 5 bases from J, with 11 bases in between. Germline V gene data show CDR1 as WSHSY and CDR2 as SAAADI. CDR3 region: CASSAQGKYGYTF. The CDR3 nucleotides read TGCGCCAGCAGTGCCCAGGGAAAGTATGGCTACACCTTC.

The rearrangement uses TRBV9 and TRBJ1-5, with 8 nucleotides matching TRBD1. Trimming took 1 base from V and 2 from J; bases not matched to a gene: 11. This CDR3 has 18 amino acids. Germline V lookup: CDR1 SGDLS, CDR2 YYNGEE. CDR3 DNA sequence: TGTGCCAGCAGCGTACAGGGCAGGGGGCGAGAGGGCAATCAGCCCCAGCATTTT. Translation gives CASSVQGRGREGNQPQHF. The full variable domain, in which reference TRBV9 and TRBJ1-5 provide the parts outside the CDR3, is DSGVTQTPKHLITATGQRVTLRCSPRSGDLSVYWYQQSLDQGLQFLIQYYNGEERAKGNILERFSAQQFPDLHSELNLSSLELGDSALYFCASSVQGRGREGNQPQHFGDGTRLSIL.